The T cell receptor (beta chain) under discussion was sequenced for a study of T-cell reconstitution after alpha-beta-depleted transplantation in children. This CDR3 contains 12 residues. The germline V and J ends were trimmed by 5 bases and 15 bases, with 14 bases remaining between them. Preparing the TCRbeta library involved the use of unique molecular identifiers. A single record per CDR3 protein comes from TCRdb applying MiXCR to the PCR reads. The sample contains about 500,000 distinct CDR3 sequences, 32% of which appear only once. Only a few counts were recorded for this clonotype. This TCR derives from a human donor who donated a stem cell graft to a child with aplastic anemia. The input for sequencing was PBMCs from the stem cell graft donor, taken from the stem cell graft. The V call is TRBV12-3 or TRBV12-4, the J call TRBJ1-6; D is perhaps TRBD1 (6 bases). CDR3: CASSPGGTFLHF. CDR3 sequence (DNA): TGTGCCAGCAGTCCGGGGGGGACATTCCTCCACTTT.